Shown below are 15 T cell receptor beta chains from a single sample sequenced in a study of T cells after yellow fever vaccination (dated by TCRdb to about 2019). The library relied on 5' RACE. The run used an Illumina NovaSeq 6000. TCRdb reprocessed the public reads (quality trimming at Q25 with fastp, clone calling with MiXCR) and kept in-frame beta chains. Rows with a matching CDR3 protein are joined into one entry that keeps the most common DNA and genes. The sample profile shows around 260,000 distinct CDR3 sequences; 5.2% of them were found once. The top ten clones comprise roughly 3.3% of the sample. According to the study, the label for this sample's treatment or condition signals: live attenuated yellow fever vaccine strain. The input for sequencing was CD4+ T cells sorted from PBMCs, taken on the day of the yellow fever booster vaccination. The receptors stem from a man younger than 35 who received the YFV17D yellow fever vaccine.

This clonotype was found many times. CDR3 residues: CASSIDRNEQFF. For the CDR3, the DNA is TGTGCCAGCAGCATCGATCGCAATGAGCAGTTCTTC. This chain joins TRBV7-2 and TRBJ2-1; D is unresolved. Trimming took 5 bases from V and 6 from J, leaving 8 bases between them. This CDR3 has 12 residues. Per the germline V gene, CDR1 is SGHTA and CDR2 is FQGNSA.

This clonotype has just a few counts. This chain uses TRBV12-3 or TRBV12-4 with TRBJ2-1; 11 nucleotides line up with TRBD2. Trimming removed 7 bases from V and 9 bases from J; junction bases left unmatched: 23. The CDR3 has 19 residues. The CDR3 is CASTEGWPASGGPGGEQFF. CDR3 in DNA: TGTGCCAGCACCGAGGGGTGGCCGGCTAGCGGGGGGCCCGGCGGTGAGCAGTTCTTC.

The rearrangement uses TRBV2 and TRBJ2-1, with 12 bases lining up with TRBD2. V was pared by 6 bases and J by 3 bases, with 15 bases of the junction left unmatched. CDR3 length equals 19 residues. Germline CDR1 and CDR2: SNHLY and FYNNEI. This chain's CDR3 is CASRGPSGGAVGGYNEQFF. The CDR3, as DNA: TGTGCCAGCAGGGGACCTAGCGGGGGGGCCGTTGGAGGCTACAATGAGCAGTTCTTC.

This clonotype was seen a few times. The CDR3 loop is CASSVGISPYEQYF. The CDR3 coding sequence is TGTGCCAGCAGCGTAGGGATAAGCCCCTACGAGCAGTACTTC. The chain employs TRBV9 and TRBJ2-7; the D is unclear. The CDR3 has 14 amino acids. V dropped 0 bases and J dropped 2 bases, with 9 bases sitting between them. The V gene's germline CDR1 is SGDLS and CDR2 YYNGEE. Full variable domain (remainder filled in from reference TRBV9 and TRBJ2-7): DSGVTQTPKHLITATGQRVTLRCSPRSGDLSVYWYQQSLDQGLQFLIQYYNGEERAKGNILERFSAQQFPDLHSELNLSSLELGDSALYFCASSVGISPYEQYFGPGTRLTVT.

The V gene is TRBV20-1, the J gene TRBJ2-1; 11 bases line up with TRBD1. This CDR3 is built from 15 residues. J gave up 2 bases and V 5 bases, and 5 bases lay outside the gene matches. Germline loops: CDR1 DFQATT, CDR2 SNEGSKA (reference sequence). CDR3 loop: CSARGDRGTYNEQFF. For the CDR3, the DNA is TGCAGTGCTCGTGGGGACAGGGGGACCTACAATGAGCAGTTCTTC.

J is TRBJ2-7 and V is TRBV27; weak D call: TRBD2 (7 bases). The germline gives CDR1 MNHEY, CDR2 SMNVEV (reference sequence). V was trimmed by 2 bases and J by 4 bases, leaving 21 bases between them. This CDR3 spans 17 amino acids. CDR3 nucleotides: TGTGCCAGCAGTTTACGGGGCCAGGTAGGGGGGGTGTACGAGCAGTACTTC. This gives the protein CASSLRGQVGGVYEQYF.

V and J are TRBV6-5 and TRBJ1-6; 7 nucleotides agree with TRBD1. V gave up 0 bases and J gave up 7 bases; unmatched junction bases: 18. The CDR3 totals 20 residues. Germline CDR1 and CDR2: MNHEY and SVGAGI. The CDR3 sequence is CASSYSFRQGSGPSNSPLHF. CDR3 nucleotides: TGTGCCAGCAGTTACTCATTCCGACAGGGATCTGGGCCCTCAAATTCACCCCTCCACTTT.

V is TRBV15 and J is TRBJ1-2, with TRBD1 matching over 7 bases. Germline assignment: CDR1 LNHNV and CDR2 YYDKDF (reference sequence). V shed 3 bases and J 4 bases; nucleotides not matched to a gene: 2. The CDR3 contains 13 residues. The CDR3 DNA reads TGTGCCACCAGCAGGGACAGGCCCTATGGCTACACCTTC. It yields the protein CATSRDRPYGYTF.

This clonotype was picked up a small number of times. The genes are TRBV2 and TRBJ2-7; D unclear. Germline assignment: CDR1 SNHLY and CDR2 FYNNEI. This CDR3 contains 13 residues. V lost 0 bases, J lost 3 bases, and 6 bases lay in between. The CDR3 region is CASSEAQGYEQYF. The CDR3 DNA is TGTGCCAGCAGTGAAGCGCAAGGCTACGAGCAGTACTTC.

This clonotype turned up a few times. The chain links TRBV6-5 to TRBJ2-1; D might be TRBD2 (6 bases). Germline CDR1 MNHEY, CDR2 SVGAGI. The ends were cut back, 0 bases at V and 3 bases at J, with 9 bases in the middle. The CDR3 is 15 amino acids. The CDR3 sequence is CASSYSTSFYNEQFF. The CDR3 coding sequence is TGTGCCAGCAGTTACTCAACTAGCTTCTACAATGAGCAGTTCTTC.

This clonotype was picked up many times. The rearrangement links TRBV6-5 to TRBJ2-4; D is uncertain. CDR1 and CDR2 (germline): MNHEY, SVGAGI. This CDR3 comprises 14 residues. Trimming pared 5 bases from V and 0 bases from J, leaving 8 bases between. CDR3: CASSPWGAKNIQYF. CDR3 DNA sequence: TGTGCCAGCAGTCCCTGGGGAGCCAAAAACATTCAGTACTTC.

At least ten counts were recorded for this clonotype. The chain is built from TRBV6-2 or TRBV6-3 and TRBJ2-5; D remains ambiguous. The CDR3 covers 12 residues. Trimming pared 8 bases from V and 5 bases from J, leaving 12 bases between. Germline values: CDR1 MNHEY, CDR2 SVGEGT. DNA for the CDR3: TGTGCCAGCCGGACGGATGGGGAGACCCAGTACTTC. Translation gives CASRTDGETQYF.

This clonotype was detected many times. The CDR3 DNA reads TGTGCCAGCAGTTTGGACAGGGTGATGGCTTTCTTT. It specifies CASSLDRVMAFF. The rearrangement links TRBV12-3 or TRBV12-4 to TRBJ1-1; 8 nucleotides match TRBD1. This CDR3 spans 12 amino acids. Trimming at V came to 3 bases and at J to 11 bases, leaving 5 bases not matched to a gene.

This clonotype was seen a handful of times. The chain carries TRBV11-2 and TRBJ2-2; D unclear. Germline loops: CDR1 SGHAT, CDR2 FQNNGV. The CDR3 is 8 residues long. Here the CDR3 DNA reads TGTGCAATCGAGGAGCTGTTTTTT. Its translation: CAIEELFF.

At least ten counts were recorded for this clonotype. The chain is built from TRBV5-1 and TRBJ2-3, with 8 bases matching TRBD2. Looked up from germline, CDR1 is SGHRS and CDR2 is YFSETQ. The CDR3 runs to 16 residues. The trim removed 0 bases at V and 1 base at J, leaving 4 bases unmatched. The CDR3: CASSLDAGGRTDTQYF. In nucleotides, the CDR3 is TGCGCCAGCAGCTTGGATGCGGGGGGACGCACAGATACGCAGTATTTT.